This record looks at one T cell receptor (beta chain) sequence and its context. This CDR3 has 14 residues. CDR1 is ENHRY and CDR2 is SYGVKD in the germline V gene. Trimming took off 3 bases at V and 0 bases at J, with 9 bases between the two ends. The data are from a study of response to subunit inactivated influenza vaccine. TCRdb reprocessed the RT-PCR reads via MiXCR and lists one record per CDR3 protein. The sample shows hundreds of thousands of distinct CDR3 sequences, roughly 10% of them seen only once. This sample also appeared in a second study, on T cells expressing NK-cell markers. From that second work: Beta-chain TCR cDNA was generated via 5'RACE template switching with UMIs.

The source was PBMCs from blood, collected on the day of vaccination. The genes are TRBV10-3 and TRBJ2-7; D is unclear. The clonotype originates from a middle-aged man who received an inactivated influenza vaccine. The CDR3 coding sequence is TGTGCCATCAGTGATTCTCAGTACTCCTACGAGCAGTACTTC. This sequence encodes CAISDSQYSYEQYF.